The TCR beta chain under discussion was sequenced for a study of cytomegalovirus exposure and HLA in healthy donors. General study results and limits: About 87% or about 30% of the time was how often most TCR beta V segments were productive, according to an earlier analysis. Later analysis identified a missense DCLRE1C variant that was linked to TCR beta V- and J-gene trimming. A later analysis found most CMV-associated TCR beta chains apparently HLA-restricted.

Points on this clone: Its target is unknown.

The CDR3 has 17 amino acids. Germline CDR1 reads LGHNA; CDR2 reads YSLEER. The junction had 7 bases not matched to a gene; V was cut back by 0 bases and J by 3 bases. PCR employed 60 Vbeta and 13 Jbeta primers. Using immunoSEQ multiplex PCR, the repertoire was profiled, and TCRdb retains in-frame clones only, with some absent. This table holds around 90,000 clones, around two thirds found once. The TCR originated in a woman aged 25 to 39 in good health and CMV-seropositive. The chain joins TRBV4-3 to TRBJ1-3; 8 bases align to TRBD1. Sequencing was done on a sample of PBMCs. CDR3: CASSQDFDRGSGNTIYF. The DNA of the CDR3 is TGCGCCAGCAGCCAAGATTTTGACAGGGGTAGTGGAAACACCATATATTTT.